Shown below are 26 T cell receptor beta chains from a single sample sequenced in a study of shared clonotypes between healthy human individuals. Only in-frame clones appear in the TCRdb table, and some are missing; sequencing was by immunoSEQ multiplex PCR. The table includes around 530,000 clones, around 77% detected once. The sequenced sample was PBMCs. Receptors were obtained from a woman aged 40 to 49 in good health. Some clones in this sample may be carry-over from other donors' samples.

V is TRBV4-1 and J is TRBJ2-3, with D perhaps TRBD1 (5 bases). CDR1 MGHRA and CDR2 YSYEKL come from the germline V gene. CDR3 length equals 15 residues. Between the trimmed V and J ends, which lost 2 bases and 6 bases, there was a span of 15 bases. This chain's CDR3 is CASSQKTAIADTQYF. The CDR3 DNA reads TGCGCCAGCAGCCAAAAGACAGCGATCGCGGATACGCAGTATTTT.

Details on this clone: Only one base separates this from a far larger clonotype, so it likely reflects a read error. The rearrangement joins TRBV29-1 to TRBJ2-5; perhaps TRBD2 as D (5 bases). V lost 4 bases, J lost 9 bases, and 18 bases lay in between. Germline values: CDR1 SQVTM, CDR2 ANQGSEA. This CDR3 spans 13 amino acids. This CDR3 reads CSVAEGARESQYF. The DNA for the CDR3 is TGCAGCGTTGCCGAGGGAGCAAGGGAGTCCCAGTACTTC.

Concerning this clone itself: This CDR3 is also generated by other DNA sequences in the sample. The rearrangement joins TRBV27 to TRBJ2-3; D gene unclear. Looked up from germline, CDR1 is MNHEY and CDR2 is SMNVEV (reference sequence). Trimming stripped 3 bases from V and 0 bases from J, with 4 bases between. There are 13 residues in the CDR3. CDR3 region: CASSFSSTDTQYF. The DNA for the CDR3 is TGTGCCAGCAGTTTCTCTAGCACAGATACGCAGTATTTT.

Concerning this clone: Other nucleotide sequences in the sample specify the same CDR3. This chain links TRBV27 with TRBJ2-7, with D hard to call. Germline lookup yields CDR1 MNHEY and CDR2 SMNVEV (reference sequence). The CDR3 loop spans 13 amino acids. Between the trimmed V and J ends, which lost 0 bases and 1 base, there was a span of 4 bases. The CDR3 is CASSLSPSYEQYF. The DNA of the CDR3 is TGTGCCAGCAGTTTATCCCCTTCCTACGAGCAGTACTTC.

The rearrangement joins TRBV6-6 to TRBJ1-3; TRBD1 aligns across 8 bases. V was pared by 7 bases and J by 3 bases, with 8 bases of the junction left unmatched. This CDR3 contains 15 residues. The germline CDR1 and CDR2 sequences are MNHNY and SVGAGI (reference sequence). The CDR3 DNA is TGTGCCAGCAACGCTCTTGACAGGGGTGGAAACACCATATATTTT. This gives the protein CASNALDRGGNTIYF.

The chain combines TRBV7-9 with TRBJ1-5; TRBD1 might be the D (6 bases). V lost 5 bases to trimming and J lost 4 bases, with 15 bases between them. The CDR3 sequence is 15 residues long. Looked up from germline, CDR1 is SEHNR and CDR2 is FQNEAQ (reference sequence). CDR3 DNA: TGTGCCAGCAGCAAAGAGGGGGGGAGGAATCAGCCCCAGCATTTT. Encoded protein: CASSKEGGRNQPQHF.

The chain couples TRBV2 to TRBJ1-5; no clear D gene. V lost 2 bases and J 3 bases, leaving 8 bases between the germline ends. The CDR3 runs 14 residues. Per the germline V gene, CDR1 is SNHLY and CDR2 is FYNNEI. CDR3 in amino acids: CASSELQNNQPQHF. CDR3 nucleotides: TGTGCCAGCAGTGAATTGCAGAACAATCAGCCCCAGCATTTT.

J is TRBJ1-1 and V is TRBV7-9; D gene ambiguous. V lost 4 bases, J lost 1 base, and 10 bases lay in between. Looked up from germline, CDR1 is SEHNR and CDR2 is FQNEAQ (reference sequence). This CDR3 is built from 14 residues. The DNA for the CDR3 is TGTGCCAGCAGCTCTGAGTTTGGGAACACTGAAGCTTTCTTT. It is translated as CASSSEFGNTEAFF.

This clone occurred once. This chain connects TRBV7-2 to TRBJ1-4; D is uncertain. The CDR3 runs to 12 residues. CDR1 SGHTA and CDR2 FQGNSA come from the germline V gene. V lost 2 bases, J lost 11 bases, and 9 bases lay in between. The CDR3 loop reads CASSLYLGKLFF. CDR3 DNA sequence: TGTGCCAGCAGCTTATACCTAGGGAAACTGTTTTTT.

The chain combines TRBV10-3 with TRBJ2-1; D is ambiguous. V was shortened by 6 bases and J by 0 bases, with 9 bases between the two germline ends. Germline-derived CDR1 and CDR2 are ENHRY and SYGVKD. This CDR3 contains 14 residues. CDR3 bases: TGTGCCATCAGCCCTGCCAGCTCCTACAATGAGCAGTTCTTC. Translation gives CAISPASSYNEQFF.

This clone was recorded a few times. This rearrangement joins TRBV5-6 to TRBJ1-1, with D unresolved. V lost 1 base, J lost 4 bases, and 5 bases lay in between. The CDR3 loop spans 12 amino acids. The V gene's germline CDR1 is SGHDT and CDR2 YYEEEE. The CDR3, as DNA: TGTGCCAGCAGCTTGTTCCGCACTGAAGCTTTCTTT. Translating it yields CASSLFRTEAFF.

The chain uses TRBV19 and TRBJ1-5; 7 bases fit TRBD1. The CDR3 extends over 13 amino acids. Germline trimming cut 5 bases from V and 6 bases from J; bases unmatched to any gene: 4. Germline V gene lookup returns CDR1 LNHDA and CDR2 SQIVND (reference sequence). The CDR3 reads CASSPDRAQPQHF. CDR3 in DNA: TGTGCCAGTAGTCCTGACAGGGCTCAGCCCCAGCATTTT. Combining the CDR3 with reference TRBV19 and TRBJ1-5 gives the whole variable domain DGGITQSPKYLFRKEGQNVTLSCEQNLNHDAMYWYRQDPGQGLRLIYYSQIVNDFQKGDIAEGYSVSREKKESFPLTVTSAQKNPTAFYLCASSPDRAQPQHFGDGTRLSIL.

V gene TRBV28 combines with J gene TRBJ2-3, with 9 bases matching TRBD2. The CDR3 runs 16 residues. Germline-derived CDR1 and CDR2 are MDHEN and SYDVKM. The V and J ends lost 2 bases and 0 bases, in that order; junction bases with no gene match: 3. The CDR3, as DNA: TGTGCCAGCAGTTTAGTAGCGGGAGTGAGCACAGATACGCAGTATTTT. Its protein is CASSLVAGVSTDTQYF.

This clone was seen just once. The V gene is TRBV7-2, the J gene TRBJ2-3; the match to TRBD2 covers 7 bases. The CDR3 length is 15 residues. V was clipped by 3 bases and J by 2 bases; unmatched bases: 5. The germline gives CDR1 SGHTA, CDR2 FQGNSA. CDR3 bases: TGTGCCAGCAGCTTGGGTGGGAGGGTCACAGATACGCAGTATTTT. Translated, it gives CASSLGGRVTDTQYF.

This chain connects TRBV19 to TRBJ2-2; no reliable D call. V lost 1 base, J lost 0 bases, and 6 bases lay in between. CDR1 is LNHDA and CDR2 is SQIVND in the germline V gene (reference sequence). The CDR3 loop spans 15 amino acids. CDR3 region: CASSIASANTGELFF. DNA for the CDR3: TGTGCCAGTAGTATAGCCAGCGCGAACACCGGGGAGCTGTTTTTT.

This chain joins TRBV19 and TRBJ1-4; perhaps TRBD1 as D (5 bases). The germline gives CDR1 LNHDA, CDR2 SQIVND (reference sequence). V was cut by 8 bases and J by 8 bases, with 15 bases left in between. The CDR3 sequence is 13 residues long. CDR3 coding DNA: TGTGCCAGTGGACGGGACCGTGAAGAAAAACTGTTTTTT. Protein sequence: CASGRDREEKLFF.

V usage is TRBV5-6 and J usage is TRBJ2-7; TRBD2 matches 14 bases. The CDR3 totals 15 residues. Trimming at V came to 4 bases and at J to 4 bases, leaving 4 bases not matched to a gene. Germline-derived CDR1 and CDR2 are SGHDT and YYEEEE. The CDR3 is CASSLGTSGRYEQYF. CDR3 bases: TGTGCCAGCAGCCTCGGGACTAGCGGGAGATACGAGCAGTACTTC.

CDR3 bases: TGTGCCAGCTCACCGGCCCCCTACGAGCAGTACTTC. Protein: CASSPAPYEQYF. The V gene is TRBV18, the J gene TRBJ2-7; D gene ambiguous. Germline CDR1 is KGHSH and CDR2 is LQKENI. V lost 3 bases and J lost 2, with 5 bases in between. The CDR3 sequence is 12 residues long.

J is TRBJ2-5 and V is TRBV7-2; 8 bases agree with TRBD2. The V segment lost 4 bases and the J segment 5 bases; nucleotides outside the gene matches: 9. CDR1 SGHTA and CDR2 FQGNSA come from the germline V gene. This CDR3 contains 15 residues. Here the CDR3 DNA reads TGTGCCAGCAGCTCACTAGCGGCTGGGGTGGAGACCCAGTACTTC. It is translated as CASSSLAAGVETQYF.

For this clone: This is likely an artifact of a read error, given a far larger clone one base away. The sample holds other DNA sequences that translate to the same CDR3. The genes are TRBV2 and TRBJ2-7; the D gene could be TRBD1 or TRBD2 (5 bases each). Germline V gives CDR1 SNHLY, CDR2 FYNNEI. The CDR3 has 13 amino acids. This CDR3 is CATFGTPEYEQYF. The CDR3 DNA follows: TGTGCCACGTTCGGGACGCCAGAGTACGAGCAATACTTC.

By frequency in the sample, this clone is medium-sized. Different DNA sequences within this sample yield the same CDR3. The chain employs TRBV2 and TRBJ1-1; D perhaps matches TRBD1 (5 bases). Trimming took off 5 bases at V and 8 bases at J, with 12 bases between the two ends. CDR3 length equals 12 residues. CDR1 is SNHLY, CDR2 FYNNEI, per germline. The CDR3 nucleotides read TGTGCCAGCAGTTTGCAGGGCACCGAAGCTTTCTTT. This codes for CASSLQGTEAFF. Full variable domain (rest looked up from reference TRBV2 and TRBJ1-1): EPEVTQTPSHQVTQMGQEVILRCVPISNHLYFYWYRQILGQKVEFLVSFYNNEISEKSEIFDDQFSVERPDGSNFTLKIRSTKLEDSAMYFCASSLQGTEAFFGQGTRLTVV.

The chain carries TRBV30 and TRBJ2-2; 10 positions match TRBD2. This CDR3 region has 15 residues. Germline CDR1 reads GTSNPN; CDR2 reads SVGIG (reference sequence). V was pared by 3 bases and J by 7 bases, with 8 bases of the junction left unmatched. The CDR3 nucleotides are TGTGCCTGGAGGGGGACTAGCGCGATTATCGGGGAGCTGTTTTTT. Its translation: CAWRGTSAIIGELFF.

The genes are TRBV5-1 and TRBJ2-2, with TRBD1 as a possible D gene (5 bases). CDR3 size: 15 residues. With 0 bases removed from V and 6 bases from J, the gap between germline ends came to 12 bases. The germline gives CDR1 SGHRS, CDR2 YFSETQ. The CDR3 DNA is TGCGCCAGCAGCTTGGTTGACAGTATCTCCGGGGAGCTGTTTTTT. It codes for CASSLVDSISGELFF.

This clone was observed a single time. This chain joins TRBV28 and TRBJ1-1; TRBD1 is a possible D gene (5 bases). CDR3 length: 13 residues. The germline V gene encodes CDR1 MDHEN and CDR2 SYDVKM. The ends were cut back, 7 bases at V and 1 base at J, with 10 bases in the middle. As DNA, the CDR3 is TGTGCCAGCAACCCCGGGGGGAACACTGAAGCTTTCTTT. This translates into CASNPGGNTEAFF.

Only a few counts were recorded for this clone. This chain uses TRBV6-1 with TRBJ2-1, with 10 bases aligning to TRBD1. Germline values: CDR1 MNHNS, CDR2 SASEGT. Trimming at V came to 8 bases and at J to 7 bases, leaving 11 bases not matched to a gene. The CDR3 is 15 amino acids. The CDR3 here is CASRRDRGPENEQFF. CDR3 sequence (DNA): TGTGCCAGCCGTCGGGACAGGGGACCCGAGAATGAGCAGTTCTTC.

The rearrangement links TRBV5-4 to TRBJ1-4, with D possibly TRBD1 on 6 matching bases. CDR1 and CDR2 from the germline V gene are SGHNT and YYREEE (reference sequence). V was shortened by 0 bases and J by 8 bases, with 14 bases between the two germline ends. CDR3 length: 15 amino acids. CDR3 protein: CASSLDVRGGEKLFF. CDR3 coding DNA: TGTGCCAGCAGCTTGGATGTTAGAGGGGGGGAAAAACTGTTTTTT.